A single T cell receptor beta chain is shown here with its context. The antigen remains undetermined. Documented time point: blood 4 weeks post-SBRT, at nephrectomy. Treatment: 15 Gy SBRT to primary tumor, nephrectomy 4 weeks later. Nephrectomy followed 15 Gy stereotactic body radiation by 4 weeks. Blood was sampled at baseline, 2 weeks and 4 weeks after SBRT. Libraries were prepared by immunoSEQ multiplex PCR; TCRdb keeps only in-frame clonotypes and omits some of them. The repertoire holds about 78,000 clones, with nearly 90% as singletons. This sample stems from a study of radiation and T cells in renal cell carcinoma. The study's findings and limits: Without pretreatment biopsies, baseline tumor clonotype presence was undetermined.

This TCR was sampled from an older woman with renal cell carcinoma. The sequencing used blood, collected from a patient whose treatment included radiotherapy and nephrectomy.

The CDR3 DNA follows: TGTGCCAGCAGCTCTCCGGGACAGGGATACGAGCAGTACTTC. Translating it yields CASSSPGQGYEQYF. This chain uses TRBV6-4 with TRBJ2-7; the match to TRBD1 covers 9 bases. The CDR3 has 14 amino acids. J gave up 4 bases and V 6 bases, and 7 bases lay outside the gene matches. The V gene's germline CDR1 is MRHNA and CDR2 SNTAGT.